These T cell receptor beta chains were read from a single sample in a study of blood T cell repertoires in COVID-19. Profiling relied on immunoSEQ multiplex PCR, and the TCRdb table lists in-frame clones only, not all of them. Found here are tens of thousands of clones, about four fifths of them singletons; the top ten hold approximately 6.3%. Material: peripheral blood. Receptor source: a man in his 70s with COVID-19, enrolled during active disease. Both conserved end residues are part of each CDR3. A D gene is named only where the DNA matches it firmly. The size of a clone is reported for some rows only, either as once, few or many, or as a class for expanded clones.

CDR3aa: CASSLLDRKSEAFF
CDR3nt: TGTGCCAGCAGCTTATTGGACAGGAAATCTGAAGCTTTCTTT
j_gene: TRBJ1-1
len: 14
v_gene: TRBV7-2
abundance: .
d_gene: TRBD1

CDR3aa: CASSKGGLSTEAFF
CDR3nt: TGTGCCAGTAGCAAGGGGGGGTTGAGCACTGAAGCTTTCTTT
j_gene: TRBJ1-1
len: 14
v_gene: TRBV19
abundance: .
d_gene: .

CDR3aa: CAWSPQSTDTQYF
CDR3nt: TGTGCCTGGAGTCCCCAGAGCACAGATACGCAGTATTTT
j_gene: TRBJ2-3
len: 13
v_gene: TRBV30
abundance: .
d_gene: .

CDR3aa: CASSSYSGGGYNEQFF
CDR3nt: TGTGCCAGCAGCTCCTATAGCGGGGGGGGCTACAATGAGCAGTTCTTC
j_gene: TRBJ2-1
len: 16
v_gene: TRBV5-4
abundance: .
d_gene: TRBD2

CDR3aa: CASSRGTDRGYTF
CDR3nt: TGTGCCAGCAGCCGTGGGACAGACCGTGGCTACACCTTC
j_gene: TRBJ1-2
len: 13
v_gene: TRBV3-1/TRBV3-2
abundance: many
d_gene: TRBD1

CDR3aa: CASSLSGTGGADYGYTF
CDR3nt: TGCGCCAGCAGTTTGAGCGGGACAGGGGGCGCGGATTACGGCTACACCTTC
j_gene: TRBJ1-2
len: 17
v_gene: TRBV5-1
abundance: .
d_gene: TRBD1

CDR3aa: CASSYWSGSTDTQYF
CDR3nt: TGTGCCAGCAGTTACTGGAGCGGTAGCACAGATACGCAGTATTTT
j_gene: TRBJ2-3
len: 15
v_gene: TRBV6-2/TRBV6-3
abundance: .
d_gene: .

CDR3aa: CASSPLTPSAKNIQYF
CDR3nt: TGTGCCAGCAGCCCCCTCACACCTAGCGCCAAAAACATTCAGTACTTC
j_gene: TRBJ2-4
len: 16
v_gene: TRBV7-9
abundance: .
d_gene: .

CDR3aa: CASSFNLGTGAYGYTF
CDR3nt: TGTGCCAGCAGCTTCAACTTGGGGACAGGAGCCTATGGCTACACCTTC
j_gene: TRBJ1-2
len: 16
v_gene: TRBV11-1
abundance: .
d_gene: TRBD1

CDR3aa: CASSLFSRGLKGEQYF
CDR3nt: TGTGCCAGCAGCTTATTCTCGCGGGGCCTGAAGGGCGAGCAGTACTTC
j_gene: TRBJ2-7
len: 16
v_gene: TRBV7-8
abundance: .
d_gene: .

CDR3aa: CASSLDEADSSPLHF
CDR3nt: TGTGCCAGCAGCTTAGACGAGGCAGACTCTTCACCCCTCCACTTT
j_gene: TRBJ1-6
len: 15
v_gene: TRBV7-9
abundance: .
d_gene: .

CDR3aa: CASSQGTSGGRETQYF
CDR3nt: TGTGCCAGCAGCCAGGGGACTAGCGGGGGGCGAGAGACCCAGTACTTC
j_gene: TRBJ2-5
len: 16
v_gene: TRBV5-4
abundance: .
d_gene: TRBD2

CDR3aa: CATSGTGDTGELFF
CDR3nt: TGTGCCACCAGCGGGACAGGGGACACCGGGGAGCTGTTTTTT
j_gene: TRBJ2-2
len: 14
v_gene: TRBV24-1
abundance: once
d_gene: TRBD1

CDR3aa: CAIREGGPNYGYTF
CDR3nt: TGTGCCATCAGAGAAGGAGGCCCTAACTATGGCTACACCTTC
j_gene: TRBJ1-2
len: 14
v_gene: TRBV10-3
abundance: .
d_gene: .

CDR3aa: CASSLDRGEKLFF
CDR3nt: TGTGCCAGCAGCTTAGATCGGGGTGAAAAACTGTTTTTT
j_gene: TRBJ1-4
len: 13
v_gene: TRBV11-2
abundance: .
d_gene: .

CDR3aa: CASSSRGLEGRGPSYEQYF
CDR3nt: TGTGCCAGCAGTTCGCGCGGATTGGAGGGGCGGGGTCCCTCCTACGAGCAGTACTTC
j_gene: TRBJ2-7
len: 19
v_gene: TRBV6-2/TRBV6-3
abundance: .
d_gene: .

CDR3aa: CASSLLGAGGSPLHF
CDR3nt: TGTGCCAGCAGTTTATTGGGCGCAGGAGGTTCACCCCTCCACTTT
j_gene: TRBJ1-6
len: 15
v_gene: TRBV27
abundance: .
d_gene: .

CDR3aa: CASSLGTATDTQYF
CDR3nt: TGTGCCAGCAGCTTGGGAACTGCCACAGATACGCAGTATTTT
j_gene: TRBJ2-3
len: 14
v_gene: TRBV5-8
abundance: .
d_gene: .

CDR3aa: CASSAPLAGGPYEQYF
CDR3nt: TGTGCCAGCAGTGCCCCTTTGGCGGGAGGACCTTACGAGCAGTACTTC
j_gene: TRBJ2-7
len: 16
v_gene: TRBV6-1
abundance: .
d_gene: TRBD2

CDR3aa: CASSERGPAKNIQYF
CDR3nt: TGTGCCAGCAGTGAGAGGGGGCCGGCCAAAAACATTCAGTACTTC
j_gene: TRBJ2-4
len: 15
v_gene: TRBV2
abundance: .
d_gene: TRBD1

CDR3aa: CASPTQAERDRTLSYEQYF
CDR3nt: TGTGCCAGCCCGACGCAAGCGGAGAGGGATCGGACTCTCTCCTACGAGCAGTACTTC
j_gene: TRBJ2-7
len: 19
v_gene: TRBV21-1
abundance: once
d_gene: .

CDR3aa: CASSQIIAGGPGEQFF
CDR3nt: TGCGCCAGCAGCCAGATAATAGCGGGAGGGCCGGGTGAGCAGTTCTTC
j_gene: TRBJ2-1
len: 16
v_gene: TRBV4-3
abundance: .
d_gene: TRBD2

CDR3aa: CASSLDHPRSGRVGDTQYF
CDR3nt: TGTGCCAGCAGCTTAGACCACCCGCGAAGCGGGAGGGTTGGAGATACGCAGTATTTT
j_gene: TRBJ2-3
len: 19
v_gene: TRBV11-2
abundance: .
d_gene: TRBD2

CDR3aa: CASSIAGSLNEQYF
CDR3nt: TGTGCCAGTAGTATAGCAGGGTCGTTAAACGAGCAGTACTTC
j_gene: TRBJ2-7
len: 14
v_gene: TRBV19
abundance: .
d_gene: .

CDR3aa: CASTRGGQSYEQYF
CDR3nt: TGTGCCAGCACTAGGGGGGGACAATCCTACGAGCAGTACTTC
j_gene: TRBJ2-7
len: 14
v_gene: TRBV6-5
abundance: .
d_gene: .

CDR3aa: CASSQGDWGNYEQYF
CDR3nt: TGTGCCAGCAGCCAGGGGGACTGGGGGAACTACGAGCAGTACTTC
j_gene: TRBJ2-7
len: 15
v_gene: TRBV4-2
abundance: .
d_gene: .

CDR3aa: CASSHPGQGYTEAFF
CDR3nt: TGCGCCAGCAGCCATCCGGGACAGGGTTACACTGAAGCTTTCTTT
j_gene: TRBJ1-1
len: 15
v_gene: TRBV4-1
abundance: .
d_gene: TRBD1

CDR3aa: CASSLDSDTQYF
CDR3nt: TGTGCCAGCAGCTTAGACTCAGATACGCAGTATTTT
j_gene: TRBJ2-3
len: 12
v_gene: TRBV11-3
abundance: once
d_gene: .

CDR3aa: CASSPGTGMDTEAFF
CDR3nt: TGTGCCAGCAGTCCAGGGACAGGGATGGACACTGAAGCTTTCTTT
j_gene: TRBJ1-1
len: 15
v_gene: TRBV6-2/TRBV6-3
abundance: .
d_gene: TRBD1

CDR3aa: CASSLTTSEAFF
CDR3nt: TGTGCCAGCAGCTTAACCACAAGTGAAGCTTTCTTT
j_gene: TRBJ1-1
len: 12
v_gene: TRBV7-9
abundance: .
d_gene: .

CDR3aa: CASSPLGQGVSTNEKLFF
CDR3nt: TGTGCCAGCAGTCCCCTCGGACAGGGGGTTTCAACTAATGAAAAACTGTTTTTT
j_gene: TRBJ1-4
len: 18
v_gene: TRBV6-4
abundance: .
d_gene: TRBD1

CDR3aa: CASSLGQPYEQYF
CDR3nt: TGTGCCAGCTCTCTCGGACAGCCCTACGAGCAGTACTTC
j_gene: TRBJ2-7
len: 13
v_gene: TRBV18
abundance: .
d_gene: .

CDR3aa: CASSFGGSYEQYF
CDR3nt: TGTGCCAGCAGTTTCGGCGGGAGCTACGAGCAGTACTTC
j_gene: TRBJ2-7
len: 13
v_gene: TRBV12-3/TRBV12-4
abundance: once
d_gene: TRBD2

CDR3aa: CASSEGGGAEETQYF
CDR3nt: TGTGCCAGCAGCGAGGGAGGGGGGGCCGAGGAGACCCAGTACTTC
j_gene: TRBJ2-5
len: 15
v_gene: TRBV9
abundance: .
d_gene: .

CDR3aa: CAISRQGNEQYF
CDR3nt: TGTGCCATCAGTCGACAGGGAAACGAGCAGTACTTC
j_gene: TRBJ2-7
len: 12
v_gene: TRBV10-3
abundance: few
d_gene: TRBD1

CDR3aa: CASSPGQGFHEKLFF
CDR3nt: TGCGCCAGCAGCCCTGGACAGGGCTTCCATGAAAAACTGTTTTTT
j_gene: TRBJ1-4
len: 15
v_gene: TRBV4-1
abundance: .
d_gene: TRBD1

CDR3aa: CASSHRPYEQYF
CDR3nt: TGCGCCAGCAGCCACAGACCCTACGAGCAGTACTTC
j_gene: TRBJ2-7
len: 12
v_gene: TRBV5-1
abundance: once
d_gene: .

CDR3aa: CASSLGTGGLYEQYF
CDR3nt: TGTGCCAGCAGTTTGGGGACAGGGGGACTCTACGAACAGTACTTC
j_gene: TRBJ2-7
len: 15
v_gene: TRBV28
abundance: .
d_gene: TRBD1

CDR3aa: CATSTNYGYTF
CDR3nt: TGTGCCACATCCACAAACTATGGCTACACCTTC
j_gene: TRBJ1-2
len: 11
v_gene: TRBV28
abundance: .
d_gene: .

CDR3aa: CASSPGTSANYEQYF
CDR3nt: TGTGCCAGCTCACCCGGGACTAGCGCTAACTACGAGCAGTACTTC
j_gene: TRBJ2-7
len: 15
v_gene: TRBV18
abundance: .
d_gene: TRBD2

CDR3aa: CAITGGYDYGYTF
CDR3nt: TGTGCCATCACGGGGGGGTATGACTATGGCTACACCTTC
j_gene: TRBJ1-2
len: 13
v_gene: TRBV10-3
abundance: .
d_gene: .

CDR3aa: CASSQDLGQGGYTF
CDR3nt: TGTGCCAGCAGCCAAGATCTCGGGCAGGGAGGCTACACCTTC
j_gene: TRBJ1-2
len: 14
v_gene: TRBV3-1/TRBV3-2
abundance: .
d_gene: .

CDR3aa: CASSSAARLAGGETQYF
CDR3nt: TGTGCCAGCAGCTCAGCCGCGAGACTAGCGGGAGGAGAGACCCAGTACTTC
j_gene: TRBJ2-5
len: 17
v_gene: TRBV7-2
abundance: .
d_gene: TRBD2

CDR3aa: CASSRGVLAGGADTQYF
CDR3nt: TGTGCCAGCAGCAGGGGTGTGTTAGCGGGGGGAGCAGATACGCAGTATTTT
j_gene: TRBJ2-3
len: 17
v_gene: TRBV5-4
abundance: .
d_gene: TRBD2

CDR3aa: CAWSGGAGGTGELFF
CDR3nt: TGTGCCTGGAGTGGAGGAGCGGGCGGCACCGGGGAGCTGTTTTTT
j_gene: TRBJ2-2
len: 15
v_gene: TRBV30
abundance: .
d_gene: .

CDR3aa: CASSLAGGPYNEQFF
CDR3nt: TGTGCCAGCAGCCTAGCGGGGGGACCCTACAATGAGCAGTTCTTC
j_gene: TRBJ2-1
len: 15
v_gene: TRBV9
abundance: .
d_gene: TRBD2

CDR3aa: CAWSVDSPYGYTF
CDR3nt: TGTGCCTGGAGTGTCGACAGCCCCTATGGCTACACCTTC
j_gene: TRBJ1-2
len: 13
v_gene: TRBV30
abundance: once
d_gene: .

CDR3aa: CSVEETSGSADTQYF
CDR3nt: TGCAGCGTTGAAGAAACTAGCGGGAGCGCAGATACGCAGTATTTT
j_gene: TRBJ2-3
len: 15
v_gene: TRBV29-1
abundance: .
d_gene: TRBD2

CDR3aa: CASSLVGRVIDEQYF
CDR3nt: TGCGCCAGCAGTCTGGTAGGGAGGGTCATCGACGAGCAGTACTTC
j_gene: TRBJ2-7
len: 15
v_gene: TRBV5-1
abundance: .
d_gene: TRBD2

CDR3aa: CASSEMEGASDTQYF
CDR3nt: TGTGCCAGCAGTGAAATGGAGGGGGCGTCAGATACGCAGTATTTT
j_gene: TRBJ2-3
len: 15
v_gene: TRBV2
abundance: .
d_gene: .

CDR3aa: CASSYLQGDREEQYF
CDR3nt: TGTGCCAGCAGTTACCTACAGGGGGATCGGGAAGAGCAGTACTTC
j_gene: TRBJ2-7
len: 15
v_gene: TRBV6-5
abundance: .
d_gene: TRBD1

CDR3aa: CASSYAGARTEAFF
CDR3nt: TGTGCCAGCAGTTACGCGGGGGCTCGGACTGAAGCTTTCTTT
j_gene: TRBJ1-1
len: 14
v_gene: TRBV6-5
abundance: .
d_gene: .

CDR3aa: CASSPSTGGEAFF
CDR3nt: TGTGCCAGCTCACCATCCACCGGGGGGGAAGCTTTCTTT
j_gene: TRBJ1-1
len: 13
v_gene: TRBV18
abundance: .
d_gene: .

CDR3aa: CASSEGLAGGPLPEQFF
CDR3nt: TGTGCCAGCAGCGAGGGTTTAGCGGGAGGGCCGCTACCCGAGCAGTTCTTC
j_gene: TRBJ2-1
len: 17
v_gene: TRBV28
abundance: .
d_gene: TRBD2

CDR3aa: CASSPGTDYNSPLHF
CDR3nt: TGTGCCAGCAGCCCCGGGACAGACTATAATTCACCCCTCCACTTT
j_gene: TRBJ1-6
len: 15
v_gene: TRBV5-4
abundance: once
d_gene: TRBD1

CDR3aa: CASRTFGGMGTEAFF
CDR3nt: TGTGCCAGCAGGACTTTTGGGGGCATGGGCACTGAAGCTTTCTTT
j_gene: TRBJ1-1
len: 15
v_gene: TRBV6-5
abundance: .
d_gene: .

CDR3aa: CAWSRTDGYGYTF
CDR3nt: TGTGCCTGGAGCAGGACAGACGGCTATGGCTACACCTTC
j_gene: TRBJ1-2
len: 13
v_gene: TRBV30
abundance: few
d_gene: .

CDR3aa: CATLPREGWREKLFF
CDR3nt: TGTGCCACCCTGCCCCGGGAAGGGTGGAGAGAAAAACTGTTTTTT
j_gene: TRBJ1-4
len: 15
v_gene: TRBV6-5
abundance: .
d_gene: .

CDR3aa: CASSLEIGGTEAFF
CDR3nt: TGCGCCAGCAGCTTGGAGATCGGGGGGACAGAAGCTTTCTTT
j_gene: TRBJ1-1
len: 14
v_gene: TRBV5-1
abundance: .
d_gene: .

CDR3aa: CASSQELGGYTF
CDR3nt: TGCGCCAGCAGCCAAGAATTGGGCGGCTACACCTTC
j_gene: TRBJ1-2
len: 12
v_gene: TRBV4-3
abundance: .
d_gene: .